The 9 T cell receptor beta chains presented below share a single source sample, sequenced in a study of blood T cell repertoires in COVID-19 (TCRdb year 2020). Library creation used the immunoSEQ multiplex PCR assay. Held by TCRdb, this immuneACCESS table contains in-frame sequences only and omits some clones. Under half of the omission traces to an unresolved V gene where checked; the cause of the rest is unknown. In this sample the table shows approximately 300,000 clones, 92% of which occur a single time. The top ten clones comprise roughly 20% of the sample. Input material: PBMCs or T cells enriched from blood (not recorded which). These receptors all stem from a woman aged 25 to 39 who had recovered from COVID-19.

The genes are TRBV28 and TRBJ1-3; no firm D call. The CDR3 is 15 residues long. V was cut by 6 bases and J by 4 bases, with 16 bases left in between. The germline gives CDR1 MDHEN, CDR2 SYDVKM. The CDR3 nucleotides are TGTGCCAGCAGCCCCGACACCGTCTCGGGAAACACCATATATTTT. Translation gives CASSPDTVSGNTIYF.

The chain couples TRBV5-1 to TRBJ1-2; 10 bases agree with TRBD1. The CDR3 loop spans 14 amino acids. The V and J ends lost 2 bases and 5 bases, in that order; junction bases with no gene match: 3. Per germline, CDR1 SGHRS and CDR2 YFSETQ. The CDR3, as DNA: TGCGCCAGCAGCTTAGGGACAGGGGCGTATGGCTACACCTTC. This sequence encodes CASSLGTGAYGYTF.

This clone was seen a single time. The rearrangement links TRBV10-3 to TRBJ1-1, with D possibly being TRBD1 (6 bases). Trimming stripped 4 bases from V and 5 bases from J, with 23 bases between. The germline gives CDR1 ENHRY, CDR2 SYGVKD. This CDR3 spans 17 amino acids. The CDR3 DNA follows: TGTGCCATCAGTGCCTCCCAGGGGACCTTCCCGGGGACTGAAGCTTTCTTT. The encoded protein is CAISASQGTFPGTEAFF.

This chain connects TRBV5-1 to TRBJ2-1, with D tentatively TRBD1 (5 bases). CDR1 SGHRS and CDR2 YFSETQ come from the germline V gene. There are 12 residues in the CDR3. The V and J ends lost 5 bases and 8 bases respectively, with 11 bases between them. CDR3 protein: CASRSDTHEQFF. DNA of the CDR3: TGCGCCAGCAGATCGGACACCCATGAGCAGTTCTTC.

The genes are TRBV4-3 and TRBJ1-2, with D maybe TRBD1 (5 bases). Germline V gene sequence: CDR1 LGHNA, CDR2 YSLEER. The CDR3 extends over 16 amino acids. V was shortened by 1 base and J by 4 bases, with 16 bases between the two germline ends. The CDR3 bases are TGCGCCAGCAGCCAAGCCATGGGGCCCGGACCCTATGGCTACACCTTC. It is translated as CASSQAMGPGPYGYTF.

The chain has TRBV19 and TRBJ2-1, with D tentatively TRBD1 (6 bases). Germline V CDR1 and CDR2: LNHDA, SQIVND (reference sequence). V was clipped by 7 bases and J by 5 bases, with 24 bases between them. This CDR3 comprises 17 residues. The CDR3 is CASTPRQEEWGNNEQFF. The CDR3 nucleotides are TGTGCCAGTACCCCAAGACAGGAAGAGTGGGGGAACAATGAGCAGTTCTTC.

The rearrangement links TRBV19 to TRBJ2-7; 8 nucleotides align to TRBD1. CDR3 size: 13 residues. The V gene end was trimmed by 8 bases and the J gene end by 2 bases; junction bases not matched to a gene: 5. Germline CDR1 and CDR2: LNHDA and SQIVND (reference sequence). CDR3 sequence (DNA): TGTGCCAGTCGGGAACAGGGGGCCTACGAGCAGTACTTC. Encoded protein: CASREQGAYEQYF.

The rearrangement joins TRBV18 to TRBJ2-2, with 10 bases identical to TRBD1. Germline trimming cut 4 bases from V and 5 bases from J; bases unmatched to any gene: 4. The length of the CDR3 is 15 residues. Germline CDR1 reads KGHSH; CDR2 reads LQKENI. In nucleotides, the CDR3 is TGTGCCAGCTCACGGGGACAGGGGCGGACCGGGGAGCTGTTTTTT. This encodes CASSRGQGRTGELFF.

The gene calls are TRBV27 and TRBJ2-2; D might be TRBD2 (6 bases). Trimming stripped 3 bases from V and 4 bases from J, with 12 bases between. Germline-derived CDR1 and CDR2 are MNHEY and SMNVEV (reference sequence). This CDR3 is built from 15 residues. The CDR3 DNA sequence: TGTGCCAGCAGTTTGAGTTGGCGGGGCACCGGGGAGCTGTTTTTT. Protein sequence: CASSLSWRGTGELFF.